These 4 T cell receptor beta chains originate from one sample sequenced in a study of blood T cell repertoires in COVID-19. The repertoire was sequenced with immunoSEQ multiplex PCR; TCRdb's copy has only in-frame clones and lacks some. The repertoire consists of under 200,000 clones, with about 86% occurring once and the leading ten covering roughly 7%. Specimen: peripheral blood. Every receptor here comes from a man in his fifties or sixties with active or convalescent COVID-19.

In nucleotides, the CDR3 is TGTGCCAGCAGCGTAGGGGCTCAGACAGGAGAGACCCAGTACTTC. Translated: CASSVGAQTGETQYF. This sequence joins TRBV9 and TRBJ2-5; TRBD1 is a possible D gene (6 bases). The CDR3 spans 15 residues. Germline V gene lookup returns CDR1 SGDLS and CDR2 YYNGEE. V dropped 0 bases and J dropped 4 bases, with 13 bases sitting between them.

This clone appeared a few times. In DNA, the CDR3 is TGTGCCACCCGGGACATAGATGGCTACACCTTC. Protein product: CATRDIDGYTF. The gene calls are TRBV2 and TRBJ1-2; tentative D call: TRBD1 (6 bases). Trimming cost V 10 bases and J 6 bases, with 12 bases left between them. Germline CDR1 SNHLY, CDR2 FYNNEI. The CDR3 runs 11 residues.

J is TRBJ2-6 and V is TRBV5-1, with D possibly TRBD1 on 5 matching bases. Trimming shortened V by 3 bases and J by 0 bases, and 10 bases separated the two germline ends. Germline V gene lookup returns CDR1 SGHRS and CDR2 YFSETQ. This CDR3 spans 16 amino acids. The CDR3 DNA follows: TGCGCCAGCAGCTGGGGTGACAGCTCTGGGGCCAACGTCCTGACTTTC. Its translation: CASSWGDSSGANVLTF.

The rearrangement joins TRBV20-1 to TRBJ2-6, with TRBD1 matching over 8 bases. This CDR3 comprises 15 residues. Per the germline V gene, CDR1 is DFQATT and CDR2 is SNEGSKA (reference sequence). After removal of 3 bases from V and 0 bases from J, the junction contained 1 base not matched to a gene. CDR3 amino acids: CSASDRGSGANVLTF. The DNA of the CDR3 is TGCAGTGCTAGTGACAGGGGCTCTGGGGCCAACGTCCTGACTTTC.